This TCR beta chain was recorded in a study of OX40 agonist ivuxolimab in advanced cancers. Study-level information: Melanoma, hepatocellular carcinoma, head and neck or renal cell cancer occurred in dose-escalation patients. Partial responses occurred in Three dose-escalation patients, one with hepatocellular carcinoma and two with cutaneous melanoma. The study's findings and limits: Researchers report that CD8+ T cells had, on average, more expanded clones than CD4+.

Samples were taken at baseline and on day 1 of cycles 4 and 7. The assay was immunoSEQ multiplex PCR, and TCRdb's table has in-frame clones only and misses some. In the table there are tens of thousands of clones, about nine tenths of which are singletons. CDR3 length equals 11 residues. CDR1 and CDR2 (germline): DFQATT, SNEGSKA (reference sequence). Trimming removed 0 bases from V and 6 bases from J, with 6 bases in between. As concerns this clone: What it recognizes is unknown.

The origin of this receptor is an adult with an advanced solid tumor such as melanoma, head and neck, liver or kidney cancer. Sequenced here: CD4+ or CD8+ T cells sorted from blood, sampled in a trial of the OX40 agonist ivuxolimab. V is TRBV20-1 and J is TRBJ2-7; D uncertain. CDR3: CSAREGTEQYF. The CDR3 DNA follows: TGCAGTGCTAGAGAGGGTACCGAGCAGTACTTC.